A selection of T cell receptor beta chains follows, all from one sample in a study of blood T cells in healthy people across ages. TCRdb re-derived calls from the 5' RACE reads in MiXCR, one entry per CDR3 protein. The table has roughly 1,100,000 distinct CDR3 sequences, under 30% seen once. These data were likewise used in another study, on T cells of mothers and their children.

Sequencing was carried out using blood. Receptors were obtained from a girl aged 2-10 years in good health. Each CDR3 is given with its conserved first and last residue. Each record gives: V gene, D gene, J gene, clone size, CDR3 length, CDR3 DNA, CDR3 protein. A D gene is named only where the DNA matches it firmly. The size field is filled for only some rows; it gives once, few, many or a size class.

TRBV7-6,.,TRBJ2-1,.,12,TGTGCCAGCAGCGCGACCGGGACAGAGCAGTTCTTC,CASSATGTEQFF
TRBV7-7,TRBD2,TRBJ2-1,.,15,TGTGCTAGCAGCTTAGTAGCGGGAGAGTACAATGAGCAGTTCTTC,CASSLVAGEYNEQFF
TRBV5-1,TRBD1,TRBJ2-5,few,15,TGCGCCAGCAGCGCCTCCTTAGGGGGCGGTGAGACCCAGTACTTC,CASSASLGGGETQYF
TRBV7-2,.,TRBJ1-2,few,16,TGTGCCAGCAGCTTAGCTCCGGGGCCGGGAGGCTATGGCTACACCTTC,CASSLAPGPGGYGYTF
TRBV10-3,.,TRBJ1-3,few,15,TGTGCCATCAGTGAGCCGGCAGTATTCGGAAACACCATATATTTT,CAISEPAVFGNTIYF
TRBV6-5,.,TRBJ2-1,.,16,TGTGCCAGCAGTTACGATACCGGGACAAGTCACAATGAGCAGTTCTTC,CASSYDTGTSHNEQFF
TRBV3-1,.,TRBJ1-1,.,18,TGTGCCAGCAGCCAAGAATTTGAGGAAGGGGCAGTGAACACTGAAGCTTTCTTT,CASSQEFEEGAVNTEAFF
TRBV28,TRBD2,TRBJ2-7,.,18,TGTGCCAGCACCAAATCTGGGTGGATAGCGGGAGAACTGGGCGAGCAGTACTTC,CASTKSGWIAGELGEQYF
TRBV29-1,TRBD1,TRBJ2-6,.,17,TGCAGCGTTGAAGGTGTCAGGGGGTCTAGTGGGGCCAACGTCCTGACTTTC,CSVEGVRGSSGANVLTF
TRBV15,.,TRBJ1-1,few,12,TGTGCCACCAGCAGAGATCTAGGGTTAGCTTTCTTT,CATSRDLGLAFF
TRBV19,.,TRBJ2-1,.,13,TGTGCCAGTAGGGAGGGCCGATACAATGAGCAGTTCTTC,CASREGRYNEQFF
TRBV29-1,.,TRBJ1-2,.,12,TGCAGCGCTGAAAAACAGGAGGATGGCTACACCTTC,CSAEKQEDGYTF
TRBV7-9,.,TRBJ1-4,few,13,TGTGCCAGCAGCTCGCAGGGTGGGGAAAAACTGTTTTTT,CASSSQGGEKLFF
TRBV29-1,.,TRBJ2-1,few,13,TGCAGCGCCGGGGGCCGGGCCGGGAATGAGCAGTTCTTC,CSAGGRAGNEQFF
TRBV12-3/TRBV12-4,.,TRBJ2-7,few,15,TGTGCCAGCAGTAAAACCGGGACCGGTTCCTACGAGCAGTACTTC,CASSKTGTGSYEQYF
TRBV4-3,.,TRBJ1-2,few,15,TGCGCCAGCAGCCAAGATAGTAGGGGCTTCTATGGCTACACCTTC,CASSQDSRGFYGYTF
TRBV10-3,TRBD1,TRBJ2-3,.,15,TGTGCCATCTTAATGCCGGGACAGGGAACAGATACGCAGTATTTT,CAILMPGQGTDTQYF
TRBV18,.,TRBJ2-2,few,16,TGTGCCAGCTCACCAGTCCTACAGGGCGACACCGGGGAGCTGTTTTTT,CASSPVLQGDTGELFF
TRBV2,.,TRBJ2-3,once,13,TGTGCCAGCGATGTGCTATTCACAGATACGCAGTATTTT,CASDVLFTDTQYF
TRBV29-1,TRBD2,TRBJ2-1,few,13,TGCAGCGTTCGGCTAGCGGACTACAATGAGCAGTTCTTC,CSVRLADYNEQFF
TRBV20-1,.,TRBJ1-1,.,13,TGCAGTGCTAGTGGCAGCCTGAACACTGAAGCTTTCTTT,CSASGSLNTEAFF
TRBV5-1,.,TRBJ2-6,many,16,TGCGCCAGCGGAAATGGGGGGAAGCCTGGGGCCAACGTCCTGACTTTC,CASGNGGKPGANVLTF
TRBV7-6,.,TRBJ2-1,.,16,TGTGCCAGCAGCCCCCTTGGGAGCAGCTACTACAATGAGCAGTTCTTC,CASSPLGSSYYNEQFF
TRBV3-1,TRBD1,TRBJ1-2,.,15,TGTGCCAGCAGCCAAGTGAGGGACAGTTTTTCTGGCTACACCTTC,CASSQVRDSFSGYTF
TRBV28,.,TRBJ2-4,few,15,TGTGCCAGCAGTAGGGCCAGGGGCCCCAAAAACATTCAGTACTTC,CASSRARGPKNIQYF
TRBV7-3,.,TRBJ2-5,.,13,TGTGCCAGCAGCTTCGGCACAAGAGAGACCCAGCACTTC,CASSFGTRETQHF
TRBV28,.,TRBJ2-7,few,14,TGTGCCAGCAGTTTGCCAGGGGACGTGCACGAGCAGTACTTC,CASSLPGDVHEQYF
TRBV15,.,TRBJ1-5,.,15,TGTGCCACCAGCAGGAACCAGGGGAGAGGTCAGCCCCAGCATTTT,CATSRNQGRGQPQHF
TRBV7-2,.,TRBJ2-7,few,14,TGTGCCGCCAGGGTCGGGGGCCCATCCTACGAGCAGTACTTC,CAARVGGPSYEQYF
TRBV7-9,.,TRBJ2-7,.,15,TGTGCCAGCAGTCCAGGTGCTGAACGGACCTACGAGCAGTACTTC,CASSPGAERTYEQYF
TRBV6-2/TRBV6-3,.,TRBJ2-5,.,14,TGTGCCAGCAGCCACTCTCAGGGAGAAGAGACCCAGTACTTC,CASSHSQGEETQYF
TRBV14,.,TRBJ2-7,.,14,TGTGCCAGCAGCCAGCCCGGGACAACCTACGAGCAGTACTTC,CASSQPGTTYEQYF
TRBV5-6,TRBD2,TRBJ2-4,.,16,TGTGCCAGCAGCCTCGAAATTCGGGGGGGCCGGGGCATTCAGTACTTC,CASSLEIRGGRGIQYF
TRBV29-1,.,TRBJ2-1,few,16,TGCAGCGGAACCATTTTGACGGTGCCCGCCTACAATGAGCAGTTCTTC,CSGTILTVPAYNEQFF
TRBV29-1,TRBD1,TRBJ2-5,.,14,TGCAGCGCTCCGGGACAGGGGGCGGGGGAGACCCAGTACTTC,CSAPGQGAGETQYF
TRBV7-2,.,TRBJ2-3,.,16,TGTGCCAGCAGCCGGACCCCCCTGGATGGTCGAGATACGCAGTATTTT,CASSRTPLDGRDTQYF
TRBV11-2,.,TRBJ2-5,few,15,TGTGCCAGCAGCTCACGTCTGGAGGGCCAAGAGACCCAGTACTTC,CASSSRLEGQETQYF
TRBV11-2,.,TRBJ2-3,few,13,TGTGCCAGCAGCGGACAGAACACAGATACGCAGTATTTT,CASSGQNTDTQYF
TRBV3-1,.,TRBJ1-1,.,15,TGTGCCAGCAGCCGAACAGGTTCCAGCAACACTGAAGCTTTCTTT,CASSRTGSSNTEAFF
TRBV7-8,.,TRBJ2-5,few,15,TGTGCCAGCAGCTTAGAAGCACCCCGAATCGGGACCCAGTACTTC,CASSLEAPRIGTQYF
TRBV20-1,TRBD1,TRBJ1-1,.,14,TGCAGTGCTGAAGGGACAGACAAGAACACTGAAGCTTTCTTT,CSAEGTDKNTEAFF
TRBV5-6,.,TRBJ2-3,.,14,TGTGCCAGCAGCTTTTTCCCGGTCACAGATACGCAGTATTTT,CASSFFPVTDTQYF
TRBV24-1,TRBD1,TRBJ2-7,few,13,TGTGCCACCAGTACCGGGACAGCTTACGAGCAGTACTTC,CATSTGTAYEQYF
TRBV7-9,.,TRBJ1-5,few,10,TGTGCCAGCACCTCAACGCCCCAGCATTTT,CASTSTPQHF
TRBV6-4,.,TRBJ1-6,few,15,TGTGCCAGCAGTGAAGGCCCAGGGGAAGGTTCACCCCTCCACTTT,CASSEGPGEGSPLHF
TRBV20-1,TRBD1,TRBJ2-7,.,14,TGCAGTGCGGCCGGGACAGCAGCTCTCGACGAGCAGTACTTC,CSAAGTAALDEQYF
TRBV9,TRBD2,TRBJ2-5,few,15,TGTGCCAGCAGCTATAGCGGGGGGGCCGGGGAGACCCAGTACTTC,CASSYSGGAGETQYF
TRBV9,.,TRBJ2-1,.,17,TGTGCCAGCAGCCAGGCAGGGGCCGTCTCCCCCTACAATGAGCAGTTCTTC,CASSQAGAVSPYNEQFF